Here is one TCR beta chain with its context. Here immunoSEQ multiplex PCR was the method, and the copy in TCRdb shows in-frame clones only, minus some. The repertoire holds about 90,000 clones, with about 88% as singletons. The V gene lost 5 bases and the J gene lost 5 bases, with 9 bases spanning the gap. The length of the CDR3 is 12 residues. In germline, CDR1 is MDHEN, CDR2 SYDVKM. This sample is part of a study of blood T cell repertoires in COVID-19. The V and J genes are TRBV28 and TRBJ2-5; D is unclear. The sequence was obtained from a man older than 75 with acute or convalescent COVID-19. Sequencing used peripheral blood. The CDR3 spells CASSMLGETQYF. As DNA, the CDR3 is TGTGCCAGCAGTATGCTCGGGGAGACCCAGTACTTC.